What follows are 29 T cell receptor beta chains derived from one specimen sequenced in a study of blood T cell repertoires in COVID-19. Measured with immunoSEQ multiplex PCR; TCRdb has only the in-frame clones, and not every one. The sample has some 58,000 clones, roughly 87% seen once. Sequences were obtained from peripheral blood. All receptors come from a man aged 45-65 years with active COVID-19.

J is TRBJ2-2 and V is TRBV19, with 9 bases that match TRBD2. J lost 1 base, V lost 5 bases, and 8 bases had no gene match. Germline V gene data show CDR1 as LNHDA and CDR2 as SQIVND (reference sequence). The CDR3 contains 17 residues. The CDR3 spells CASSALSAGGNTGELFF. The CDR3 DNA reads TGTGCCAGTAGTGCCCTATCAGCGGGAGGGAACACCGGGGAGCTGTTTTTT.

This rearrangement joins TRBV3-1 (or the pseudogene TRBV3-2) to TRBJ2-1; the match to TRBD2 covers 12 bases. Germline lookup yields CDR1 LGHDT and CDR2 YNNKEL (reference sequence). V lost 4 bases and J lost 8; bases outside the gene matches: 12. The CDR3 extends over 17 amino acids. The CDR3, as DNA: TGTGCCAGCAGCCCCCGACTAGCGGGAGTTTTTAGCGATGAGCAGTTCTTC. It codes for CASSPRLAGVFSDEQFF.

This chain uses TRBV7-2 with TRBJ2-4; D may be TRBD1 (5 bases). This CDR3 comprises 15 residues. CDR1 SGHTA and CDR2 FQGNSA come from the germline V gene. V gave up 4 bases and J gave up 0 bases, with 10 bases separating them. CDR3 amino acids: CASSSTAIAKNIQYF. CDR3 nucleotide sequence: TGTGCCAGCAGCTCGACAGCCATAGCCAAAAACATTCAGTACTTC.

The CDR3 spells CASNRAGGSTDTQYF. The CDR3 nucleotides are TGCGCCAGCAACAGAGCGGGGGGCAGCACAGATACGCAGTATTTT. The V and J genes are TRBV5-1 and TRBJ2-3; 9 bases fit TRBD2. The trim removed 6 bases at V and 0 bases at J, leaving 5 bases unmatched. The CDR3 covers 15 residues. Germline V gene lookup returns CDR1 SGHRS and CDR2 YFSETQ.

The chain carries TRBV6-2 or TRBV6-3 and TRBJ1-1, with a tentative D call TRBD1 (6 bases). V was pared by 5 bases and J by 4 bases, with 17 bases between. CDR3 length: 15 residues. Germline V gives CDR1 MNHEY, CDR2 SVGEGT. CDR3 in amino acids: CASSIPGGQGTEAFF. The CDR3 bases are TGTGCCAGCAGTATCCCGGGGGGGCAGGGCACTGAAGCTTTCTTT.

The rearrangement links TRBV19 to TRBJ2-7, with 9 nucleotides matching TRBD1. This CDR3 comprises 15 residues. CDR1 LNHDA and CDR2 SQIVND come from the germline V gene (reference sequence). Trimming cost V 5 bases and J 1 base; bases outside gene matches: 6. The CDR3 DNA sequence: TGTGCCAGTAGTGTAACGACAGGGGGATCCTACGAGCAGTACTTC. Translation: CASSVTTGGSYEQYF. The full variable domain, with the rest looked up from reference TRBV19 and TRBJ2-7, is DGGITQSPKYLFRKEGQNVTLSCEQNLNHDAMYWYRQDPGQGLRLIYYSQIVNDFQKGDIAEGYSVSREKKESFPLTVTSAQKNPTAFYLCASSVTTGGSYEQYFGPGTRLTVT.

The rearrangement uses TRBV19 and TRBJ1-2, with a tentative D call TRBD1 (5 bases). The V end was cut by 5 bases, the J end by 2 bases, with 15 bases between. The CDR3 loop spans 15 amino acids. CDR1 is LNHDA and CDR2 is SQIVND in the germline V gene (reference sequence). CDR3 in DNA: TGTGCCAGTAGTTTCCGGGTGAGACAGAACTATGGCTACACCTTC. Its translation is CASSFRVRQNYGYTF.

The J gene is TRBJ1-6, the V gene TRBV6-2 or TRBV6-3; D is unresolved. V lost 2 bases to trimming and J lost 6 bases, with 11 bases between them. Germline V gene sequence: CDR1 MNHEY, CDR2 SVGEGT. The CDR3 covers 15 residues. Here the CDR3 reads CASSYPPSVNSPLHF. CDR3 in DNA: TGTGCCAGCAGTTACCCCCCGTCGGTTAATTCACCCCTCCACTTT.

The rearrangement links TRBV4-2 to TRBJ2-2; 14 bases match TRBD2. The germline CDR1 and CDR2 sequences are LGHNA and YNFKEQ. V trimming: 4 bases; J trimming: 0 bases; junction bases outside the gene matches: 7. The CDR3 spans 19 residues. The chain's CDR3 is CASSPRTSGGTPNTGELFF. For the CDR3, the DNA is TGTGCCAGCAGCCCGCGGACTAGCGGGGGGACCCCGAACACCGGGGAGCTGTTTTTT.

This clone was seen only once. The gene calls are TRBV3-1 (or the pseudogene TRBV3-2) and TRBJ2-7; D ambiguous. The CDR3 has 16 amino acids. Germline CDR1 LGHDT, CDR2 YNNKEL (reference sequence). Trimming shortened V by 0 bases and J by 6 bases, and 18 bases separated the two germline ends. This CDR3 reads CASSQEPGHPFTEQYF. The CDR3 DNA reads TGTGCCAGCAGCCAAGAGCCAGGTCATCCCTTTACCGAGCAGTACTTC.

The CDR3, as DNA: TGCGCCAGCAGCCCATCGAACAGGATATCCTACGAGCAGTACTTC. This sequence encodes CASSPSNRISYEQYF. This sequence joins TRBV5-1 and TRBJ2-7, with D tentatively TRBD1 (5 bases). V dropped 4 bases and J dropped 1 base, with 15 bases sitting between them. The germline gives CDR1 SGHRS, CDR2 YFSETQ. CDR3 length equals 15 residues.

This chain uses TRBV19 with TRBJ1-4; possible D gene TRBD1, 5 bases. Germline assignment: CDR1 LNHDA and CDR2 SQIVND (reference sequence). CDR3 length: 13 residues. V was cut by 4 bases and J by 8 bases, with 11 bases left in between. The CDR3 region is CASSTGLQEKLFF. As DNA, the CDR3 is TGTGCCAGTAGTACAGGGTTACAGGAAAAACTGTTTTTT.

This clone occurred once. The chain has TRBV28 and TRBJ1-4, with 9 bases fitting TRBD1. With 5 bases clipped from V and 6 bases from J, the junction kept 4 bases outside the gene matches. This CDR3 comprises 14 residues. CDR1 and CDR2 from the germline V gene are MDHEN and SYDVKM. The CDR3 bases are TGTGCCAGCAGTCGACAGGGGGTCTATGAAAAACTGTTTTTT. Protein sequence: CASSRQGVYEKLFF.

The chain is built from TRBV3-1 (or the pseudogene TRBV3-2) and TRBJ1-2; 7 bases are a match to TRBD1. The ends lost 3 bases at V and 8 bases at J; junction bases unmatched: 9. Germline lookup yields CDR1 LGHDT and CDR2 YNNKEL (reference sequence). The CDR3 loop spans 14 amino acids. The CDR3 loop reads CASSQGDSLRGYTF. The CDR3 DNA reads TGTGCCAGCAGCCAGGGGGACAGTCTACGGGGCTACACCTTC.

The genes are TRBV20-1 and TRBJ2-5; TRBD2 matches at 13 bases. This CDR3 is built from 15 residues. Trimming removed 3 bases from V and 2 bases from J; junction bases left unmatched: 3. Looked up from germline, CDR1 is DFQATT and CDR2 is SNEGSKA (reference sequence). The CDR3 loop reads CSASVGLAGQETQYF. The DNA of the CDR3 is TGCAGTGCTAGTGTGGGACTAGCGGGGCAAGAGACCCAGTACTTC.

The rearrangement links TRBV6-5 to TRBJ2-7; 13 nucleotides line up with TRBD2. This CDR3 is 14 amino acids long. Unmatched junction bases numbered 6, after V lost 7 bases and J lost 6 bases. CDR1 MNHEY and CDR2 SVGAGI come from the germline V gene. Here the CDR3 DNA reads TGTGCCAGCAACCAACTAGCGGGGGGGCCCGAGCAGTACTTC. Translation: CASNQLAGGPEQYF.

The CDR3: CASSYHQGKKGYTF. As DNA, the CDR3 is TGTGCCAGCAGCTACCACCAGGGGAAGAAGGGCTACACCTTC. This rearrangement joins TRBV7-9 to TRBJ1-2; perhaps TRBD1 as D (6 bases). The germline gives CDR1 SEHNR, CDR2 FQNEAQ (reference sequence). Trimming took 4 bases from V and 8 from J, leaving 17 bases between them. The CDR3 spans 14 residues.

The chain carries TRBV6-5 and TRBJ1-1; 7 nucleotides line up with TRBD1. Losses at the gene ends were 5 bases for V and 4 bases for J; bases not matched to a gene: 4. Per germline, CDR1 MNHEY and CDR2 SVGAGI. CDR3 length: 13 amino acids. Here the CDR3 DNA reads TGTGCCAGCAGTCGTCGACAGGGCACTGAAGCTTTCTTT. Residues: CASSRRQGTEAFF.

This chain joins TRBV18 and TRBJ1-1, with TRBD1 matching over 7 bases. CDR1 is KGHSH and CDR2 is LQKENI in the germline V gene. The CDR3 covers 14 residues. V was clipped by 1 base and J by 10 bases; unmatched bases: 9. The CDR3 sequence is CASSPLREGGGAFF. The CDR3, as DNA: TGTGCCAGCTCACCACTGAGGGAAGGGGGCGGAGCTTTCTTT.

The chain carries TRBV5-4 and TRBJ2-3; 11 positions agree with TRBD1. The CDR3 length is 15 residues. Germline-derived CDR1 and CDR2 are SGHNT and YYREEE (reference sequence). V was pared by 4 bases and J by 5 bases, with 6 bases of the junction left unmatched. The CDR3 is CASSAADRGQDTQYF. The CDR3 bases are TGTGCCAGCAGCGCCGCGGACAGGGGGCAAGATACGCAGTATTTT.

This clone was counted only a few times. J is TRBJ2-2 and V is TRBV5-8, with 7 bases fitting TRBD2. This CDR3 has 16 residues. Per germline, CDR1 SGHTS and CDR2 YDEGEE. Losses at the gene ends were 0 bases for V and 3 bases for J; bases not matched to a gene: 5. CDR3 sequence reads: CASSLEGGGYTGELFF. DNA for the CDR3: TGTGCCAGCAGCTTGGAAGGCGGGGGTTACACCGGGGAGCTGTTTTTT.

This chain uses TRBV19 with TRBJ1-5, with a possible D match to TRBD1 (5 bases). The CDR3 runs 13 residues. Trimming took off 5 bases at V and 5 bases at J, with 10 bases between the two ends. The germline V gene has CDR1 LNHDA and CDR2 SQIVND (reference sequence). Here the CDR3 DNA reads TGTGCCAGTAGTCTGGGGCAGCATCAGCCCCAGCATTTT. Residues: CASSLGQHQPQHF.

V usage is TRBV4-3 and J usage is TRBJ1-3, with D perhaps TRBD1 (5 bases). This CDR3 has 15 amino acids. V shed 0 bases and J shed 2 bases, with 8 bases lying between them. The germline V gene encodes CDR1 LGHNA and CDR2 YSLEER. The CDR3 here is CASSQDAGPGNTIYF. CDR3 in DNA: TGCGCCAGCAGCCAAGATGCGGGGCCTGGAAACACCATATATTTT.

CDR3 DNA sequence: TGTGCCAGCAGTGGACTTCGAGACGCCTCGCCCCAGCATTTT. Its protein product is CASSGLRDASPQHF. This rearrangement joins TRBV2 to TRBJ1-5; no definite D call. The germline V and J ends were trimmed by 4 bases and 9 bases, with 16 bases remaining between them. The CDR3 loop spans 14 amino acids. Germline loops: CDR1 SNHLY, CDR2 FYNNEI.

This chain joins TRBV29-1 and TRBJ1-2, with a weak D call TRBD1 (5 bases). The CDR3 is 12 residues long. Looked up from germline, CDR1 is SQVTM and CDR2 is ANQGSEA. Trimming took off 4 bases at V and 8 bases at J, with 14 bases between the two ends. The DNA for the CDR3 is TGCAGCGTTGTATGGGGGGTGGGAGGCTACACCTTC. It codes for CSVVWGVGGYTF.

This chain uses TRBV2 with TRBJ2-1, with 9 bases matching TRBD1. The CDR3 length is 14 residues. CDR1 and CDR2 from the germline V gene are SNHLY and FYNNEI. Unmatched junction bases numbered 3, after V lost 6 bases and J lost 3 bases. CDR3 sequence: CASRADRGYNEQFF. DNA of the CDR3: TGTGCCAGCAGGGCGGACAGGGGCTACAATGAGCAGTTCTTC.

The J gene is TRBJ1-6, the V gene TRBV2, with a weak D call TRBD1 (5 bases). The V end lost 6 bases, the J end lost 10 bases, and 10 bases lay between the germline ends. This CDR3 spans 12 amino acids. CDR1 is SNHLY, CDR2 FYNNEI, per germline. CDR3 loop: CASSVDRSPLHF. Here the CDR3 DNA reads TGTGCCAGCAGCGTTGACAGATCACCCCTCCACTTT. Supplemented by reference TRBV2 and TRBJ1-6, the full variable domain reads EPEVTQTPSHQVTQMGQEVILRCVPISNHLYFYWYRQILGQKVEFLVSFYNNEISEKSEIFDDQFSVERPDGSNFTLKIRSTKLEDSAMYFCASSVDRSPLHFGNGTRLTVT.

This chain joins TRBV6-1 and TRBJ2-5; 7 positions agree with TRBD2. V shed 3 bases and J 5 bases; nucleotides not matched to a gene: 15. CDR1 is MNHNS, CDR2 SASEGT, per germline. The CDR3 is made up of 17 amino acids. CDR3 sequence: CASSDNISGPPGETQYF. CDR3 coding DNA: TGTGCCAGCAGTGATAATATTAGCGGGCCCCCGGGGGAGACCCAGTACTTC.

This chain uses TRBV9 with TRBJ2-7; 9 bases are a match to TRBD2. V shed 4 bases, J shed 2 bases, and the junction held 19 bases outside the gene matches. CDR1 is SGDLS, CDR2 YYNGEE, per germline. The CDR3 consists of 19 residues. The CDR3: CASSPHRLGVAGDPYEQYF. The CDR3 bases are TGTGCCAGCAGCCCCCATCGGTTGGGAGTAGCGGGAGATCCCTACGAGCAGTACTTC.